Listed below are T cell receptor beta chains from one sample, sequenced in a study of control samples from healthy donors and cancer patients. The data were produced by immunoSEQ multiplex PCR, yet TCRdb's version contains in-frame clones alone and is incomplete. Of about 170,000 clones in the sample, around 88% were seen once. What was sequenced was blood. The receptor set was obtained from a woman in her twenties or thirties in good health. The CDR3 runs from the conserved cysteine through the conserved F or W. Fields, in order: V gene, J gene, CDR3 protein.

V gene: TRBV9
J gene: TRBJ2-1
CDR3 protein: CASSVEGTYNEQFF

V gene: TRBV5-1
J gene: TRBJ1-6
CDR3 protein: CASSLVGGAYNSPLHF

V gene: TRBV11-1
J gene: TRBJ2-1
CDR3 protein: CASSFSDEQFF

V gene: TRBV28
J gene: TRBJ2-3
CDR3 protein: CASSLSGSGTDTQYF

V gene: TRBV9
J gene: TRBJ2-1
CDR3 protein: CASSVASGASNEQFF

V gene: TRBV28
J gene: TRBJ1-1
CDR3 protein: CASSIRDRGRANTEAFF

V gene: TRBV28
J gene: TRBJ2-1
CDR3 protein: CASSPWTSGNNEQFF

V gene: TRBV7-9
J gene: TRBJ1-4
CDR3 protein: CASTRDGGSEKLFF

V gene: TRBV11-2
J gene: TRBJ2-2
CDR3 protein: CASSGNTGELFF

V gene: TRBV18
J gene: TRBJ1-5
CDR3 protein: CASSPSYWEPQHF

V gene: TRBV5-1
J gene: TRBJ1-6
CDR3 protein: CASSRGDRELWNSPLHF

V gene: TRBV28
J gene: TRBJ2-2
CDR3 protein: CASSLWERRSGELFF

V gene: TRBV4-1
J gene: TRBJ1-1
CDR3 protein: CASSQEGHGGGAFF

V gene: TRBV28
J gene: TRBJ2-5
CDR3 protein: CASRRTGIQETQYF

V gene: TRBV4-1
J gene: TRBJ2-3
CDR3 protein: CASSVRSTDTQYF

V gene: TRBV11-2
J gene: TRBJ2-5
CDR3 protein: CASSLIRAGGETQYF

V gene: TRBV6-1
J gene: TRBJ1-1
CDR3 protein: CASSDRVTEAFF

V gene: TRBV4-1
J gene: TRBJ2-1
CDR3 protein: CASSPIPGQGGYNEQFF

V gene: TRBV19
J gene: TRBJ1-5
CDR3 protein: CASSSRGSSNQPQHF

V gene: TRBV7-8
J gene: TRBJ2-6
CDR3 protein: CASSPYGGRSGANVLTF

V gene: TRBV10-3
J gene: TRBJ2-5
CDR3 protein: CAISAQDRGGKTQYF

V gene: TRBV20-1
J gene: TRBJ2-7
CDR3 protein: CSASLGQGGYEQYF

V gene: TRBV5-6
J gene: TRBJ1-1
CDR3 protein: CASTPRRVGTEAFF

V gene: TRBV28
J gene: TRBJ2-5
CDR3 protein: CASSLFGPADQETQYF

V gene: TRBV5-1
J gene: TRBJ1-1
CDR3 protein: CASSFSWVDTEAFF

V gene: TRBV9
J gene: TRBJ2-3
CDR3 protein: CASSVGGSPTDTQYF

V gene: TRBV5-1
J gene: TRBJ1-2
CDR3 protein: CASSTNRGRGYGYTF

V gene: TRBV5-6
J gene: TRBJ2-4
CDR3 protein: CASSSGRDIQYF

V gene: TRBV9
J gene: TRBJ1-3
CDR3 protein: CASSGYLNTIYF

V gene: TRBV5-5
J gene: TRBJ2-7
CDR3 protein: CASSPEPLTSEQYF

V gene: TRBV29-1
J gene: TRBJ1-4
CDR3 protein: CSVIPGQGVSGEKLFF

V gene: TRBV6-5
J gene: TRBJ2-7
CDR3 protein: CASSTRDSKQYF

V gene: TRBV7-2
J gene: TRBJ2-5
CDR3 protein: CASQGPSGTQYF

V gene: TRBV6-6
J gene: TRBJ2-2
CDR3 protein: CASSDSGTSPTGELFF

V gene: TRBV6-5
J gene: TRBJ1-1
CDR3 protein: CASSSPPKGFTEAFF